The source of this T cell receptor beta chain is a study of cytomegalovirus exposure and HLA in healthy donors. The wider study: In terms of ancestry, the Caucasian-associated cluster contained about four fifths of the 398 genotyped donors.

The CDR3 extends over 14 amino acids. Germline values: CDR1 SGHVS, CDR2 FNYEAQ. V was trimmed by 2 bases and J by 4 bases, leaving 11 bases between them. The PCR had 60 Vbeta and 13 Jbeta primers. TCRdb's table, derived via immunoSEQ multiplex PCR, lists solely in-frame clones and lacks some. Recorded for this sample: some 60,000 clones. The chain uses TRBV7-6 and TRBJ1-2; D call uncertain. The sequenced material came from PBMCs. This TCR came from a male donor in good health and CMV-seronegative. The CDR3 here is CASSLSAGPYGYTF. In DNA form, the CDR3 reads TGTGCCAGCAGCTTATCGGCAGGCCCCTATGGCTACACCTTC.